Described below is a single TCR beta chain sequence and its context. Per the original data handling: Scientists estimated how many nucleated cells there were by amplifying reference gene primers. Produced via immunoSEQ multiplex PCR; TCRdb's table is partial and in-frame only. Clone size and V and J calls were adopted from that table, with D and trimming inferred from the DNA. Found here are about 160,000 clones, 81% of them singletons; the top ten hold approximately 5.1%. In assigning cohorts, the study relied on participant-reported clinical history. This entry comes from a study of blood T cell repertoires in COVID-19. Across the study: Samples of COVID-19 (acute and convalescent) were obtained from the United States, Italy and Spain. Sample material is recorded as cDNA or gDNA derived from T cells, B-cell-depleted T cells, or PBMCs.

CDR1 and CDR2 (germline): SGHNT, YYREEE (reference sequence). V shed 2 bases and J 10 bases; nucleotides not matched to a gene: 5. This CDR3 contains 12 residues. This chain joins TRBV5-4 and TRBJ1-2, with TRBD1 identical over 7 bases. The sample was PBMCs or T cells enriched from blood (not recorded which). The receptor was isolated from a woman aged 40 to 50 with acute COVID-19. The CDR3 DNA reads TGTGCCAGCAGCTTATCAACAGGGGACTACACCTTC. It encodes CASSLSTGDYTF.